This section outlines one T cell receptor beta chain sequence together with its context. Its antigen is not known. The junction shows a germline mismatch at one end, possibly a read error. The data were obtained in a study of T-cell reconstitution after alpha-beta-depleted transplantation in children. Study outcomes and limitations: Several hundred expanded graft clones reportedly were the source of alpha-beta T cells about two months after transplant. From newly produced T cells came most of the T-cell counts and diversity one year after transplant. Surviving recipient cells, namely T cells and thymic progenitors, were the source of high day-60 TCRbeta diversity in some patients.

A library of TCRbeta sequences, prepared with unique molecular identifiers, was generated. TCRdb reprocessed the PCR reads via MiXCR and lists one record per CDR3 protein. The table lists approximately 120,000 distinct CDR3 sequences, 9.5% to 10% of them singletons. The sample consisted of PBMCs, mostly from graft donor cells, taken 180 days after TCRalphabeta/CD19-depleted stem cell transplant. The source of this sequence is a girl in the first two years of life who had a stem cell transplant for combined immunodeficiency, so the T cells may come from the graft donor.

This CDR3 is CSAQLAGGFYDQYF. Here the CDR3 DNA reads TGCAGTGCCCAGCTAGCGGGAGGATTCTACGACCAGTACTTC. The chain joins TRBV20-1 to TRBJ2-7, with 11 bases that match TRBD2. Per the germline V gene, CDR1 is DFQATT and CDR2 is SNEGSKA (reference sequence). There are 14 residues in the CDR3.